Listed here are 9 T cell receptor beta chains from one sample, sequenced in a study of blood T cells in healthy people across ages. The second PCR ran roughly 7 to 11 cycles with a sample-barcoded 5' primer and J-beta primers. TCRdb fed the 5' RACE reads into MiXCR, producing one record per CDR3 protein. The table shows 700,000 to 900,000 distinct CDR3 sequences, with about 53% occurring only once. Sequencing used blood. Receptors originate from a man aged 80 or over in good health.

This clonotype was seen only a few times. The rearrangement uses TRBV27 and TRBJ1-1; the D gene is possibly TRBD1 (6 bases). This CDR3 has 15 amino acids. The germline CDR1 and CDR2 sequences are MNHEY and SMNVEV (reference sequence). V was trimmed by 2 bases and J by 1 base, leaving 11 bases between them. The CDR3 loop is CASSLAGTRNTEAFF. CDR3 in DNA: TGTGCCAGCAGTTTAGCGGGGACAAGGAACACTGAAGCTTTCTTT.

This clonotype was found once. The genes are TRBV19 and TRBJ2-2; unclear D gene. V was shortened by 1 base and J by 0 bases, with 18 bases between the two germline ends. Germline CDR1 reads LNHDA; CDR2 reads SQIVND (reference sequence). The CDR3 loop spans 19 amino acids. The CDR3 loop is CASSIGNRVGTANTGELFF. CDR3 DNA sequence: TGTGCCAGTAGTATAGGCAATCGTGTCGGCACAGCGAACACCGGGGAGCTGTTTTTT.

The chain links TRBV11-2 to TRBJ1-2; D remains unclear. Germline V gene lookup returns CDR1 SGHAT and CDR2 FQNNGV. The CDR3 is made up of 16 amino acids. V was pared by 3 bases and J by 0 bases, with 14 bases between. The CDR3 sequence: CASSFPVGRPNYGYTF. The CDR3 DNA sequence: TGTGCCAGCAGCTTCCCGGTCGGAAGGCCTAACTATGGCTACACCTTC.

V and J are TRBV12-3 or TRBV12-4 and TRBJ2-3; no definite D call. The CDR3 runs to 15 residues. V dropped 6 bases and J dropped 0 bases, with 13 bases sitting between them. CDR3 protein: CASSPRGVSTDTQYF. The CDR3 DNA reads as TGTGCCAGCAGCCCCCGAGGAGTTAGCACAGATACGCAGTATTTT.

As to this clonotype: The junction and the germline gene differ at one end; a read error may be behind it. J is TRBJ2-3 and V is TRBV24-1; D not certain. CDR1 and CDR2 from the germline V gene are KGHDR and SFDVKD. This CDR3 has 13 residues. The chain's CDR3 is CVTGSIPSDTQYF. CDR3 nucleotide sequence: TGTGTCACCGGCTCCATTCCGTCGGATACGCAGTATTTT.

This clonotype was counted at least ten times. The chain couples TRBV7-2 to TRBJ1-1, with D unresolved. The CDR3 loop spans 14 amino acids. Trimming took off 5 bases at V and 5 bases at J, with 15 bases between the two ends. Germline V CDR1 and CDR2: SGHTA, FQGNSA. The CDR3 is CASSARRGGTEAFF. CDR3 DNA sequence: TGTGCCAGCAGCGCAAGGCGGGGAGGGACTGAAGCTTTCTTT.

This chain links TRBV20-1 with TRBJ2-1, with D tentatively TRBD1 (7 bases). CDR3 length: 15 residues. The germline CDR1 and CDR2 sequences are DFQATT and SNEGSKA (reference sequence). Between the trimmed V and J ends, which lost 0 bases and 5 bases, there was a span of 14 bases. In DNA, the CDR3 is TGCAGTGCTAGAGATGCCAGGGGGGTGAACAATGAGCAGTTCTTC. This encodes CSARDARGVNNEQFF.

This clonotype was seen a handful of times. The gene calls are TRBV29-1 and TRBJ1-2, with D tentatively TRBD1 (5 bases). Trimming left V 8 bases short and J 8 bases short, with 21 bases between. Germline CDR1 reads SQVTM; CDR2 reads ANQGSEA. The CDR3 totals 13 residues. The CDR3, as DNA: TGCAGCACTAGGGCAGCCTCCTGGGACGGCTACACCTTC. Translation: CSTRAASWDGYTF.

This chain joins TRBV5-1 and TRBJ2-3; D is undetermined. CDR1 is SGHRS, CDR2 YFSETQ, per germline. Trimming stripped 0 bases from V and 6 bases from J, with 14 bases between. The CDR3 runs 15 residues. The CDR3 DNA reads as TGCGCCAGCAGCTTGGAGGGTAGGGCTTGGGATACGCAGTATTTT. It codes for CASSLEGRAWDTQYF.